The rows below give T cell receptor beta chains drawn from one sample of a study of CD8 T cells in Susac syndrome. TCRdb redid the calling of the immunoSEQ multiplex PCR reads with MiXCR, one entry per CDR3 protein. The sample lists around 200,000 distinct CDR3 sequences, around 95% occurring once. The sequenced material came from CD4+ T cells from PBMCs. The receptor set was obtained from a human donor with multiple sclerosis. Each CDR3 is given with its conserved first and last residue. D genes are given only for firm matches. Where a row states a size, it is once, few, many or the class of an expanded clone; other rows omit it.

J gene	D gene	V gene	CDR3 length	clone size	CDR3 protein	CDR3 DNA
TRBJ2-5	.	TRBV29-1	13	.	CSVEVPEKETQYF	TGCAGCGTTGAAGTACCGGAAAAAGAGACCCAGTACTTC
TRBJ2-3	TRBD2	TRBV20-1	16	.	CSARSRGGAGADTQYF	TGCAGTGCTAGATCTCGCGGGGGGGCAGGGGCAGATACGCAGTATTTT
TRBJ1-2	.	TRBV20-1	15	.	CSAREGRGIGYGYTF	TGCAGTGCTAGAGAAGGCAGGGGAATAGGCTATGGCTACACCTTC
TRBJ2-5	.	TRBV19	14	few	CASSIGPSQETQYF	TGTGCCAGTAGTATAGGACCTAGCCAAGAGACCCAGTACTTC
TRBJ1-1	TRBD1	TRBV20-1	15	.	CSATRDSTRVSEAFF	TGCAGTGCTACCCGGGACAGTACCCGGGTAAGTGAAGCTTTCTTT
TRBJ2-5	.	TRBV27	13	.	CATSYTAQETQYF	TGTGCCACCTCCTACACGGCCCAAGAGACCCAGTACTTC
TRBJ2-7	.	TRBV7-9	14	.	CASSGRQAPNKQYF	TGTGCCAGCAGCGGGCGGCAGGCTCCCAACAAGCAGTACTTC
TRBJ2-4	.	TRBV12-3/TRBV12-4	13	once	CASSLGGKNIQYF	TGTGCCAGCAGCCTTGGGGGGAAAAACATTCAGTACTTC
TRBJ2-7	TRBD1	TRBV18	19	.	CASSPAIDEDRGRLYEQYF	TGTGCCAGCTCACCAGCAATCGACGAGGACAGGGGAAGACTCTACGAGCAGTACTTC
TRBJ1-6	.	TRBV30	14	once	CAWSVDRRNSPLHF	TGTGCCTGGAGTGTTGACAGAAGAAATTCACCCCTCCACTTT